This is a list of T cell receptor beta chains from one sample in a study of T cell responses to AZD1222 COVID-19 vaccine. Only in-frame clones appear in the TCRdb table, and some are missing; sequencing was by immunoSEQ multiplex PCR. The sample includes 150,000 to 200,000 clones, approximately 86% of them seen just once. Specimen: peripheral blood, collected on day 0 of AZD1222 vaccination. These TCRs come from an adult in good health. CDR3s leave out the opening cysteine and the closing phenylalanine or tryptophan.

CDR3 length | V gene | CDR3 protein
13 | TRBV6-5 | ASSYGLGTAYGYT
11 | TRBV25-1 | ASMSPLGETQY
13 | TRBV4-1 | ASSQGGEGKNIQY
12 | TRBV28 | ASSLGASGNEQF
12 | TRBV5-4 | ASSSRKVADEQY
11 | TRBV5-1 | ASSRGVYNEQF
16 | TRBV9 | ASSFKDRGRSSYNEQF
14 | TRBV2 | ASSDAGATSGNTIY
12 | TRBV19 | ASLGKGDAQPQH
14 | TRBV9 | ASSAGGAIMNTEAF
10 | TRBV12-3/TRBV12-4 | ASSSMDYGYT
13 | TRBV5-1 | ASSLVGQGARGYT
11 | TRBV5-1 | ASSLAEGDGYT
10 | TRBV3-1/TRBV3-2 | ASSRNAYEQY
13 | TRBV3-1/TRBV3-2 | ASSQQRGANYGYT
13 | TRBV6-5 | ASSYSRDSNQPQH
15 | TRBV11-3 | ASSLVMRGVGNQPQH
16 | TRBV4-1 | ASSHFPAGGLEDNEQF
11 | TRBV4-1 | ASSQDSVPEQY
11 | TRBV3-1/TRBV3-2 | ASSRGVRDTQY
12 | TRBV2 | AGVGGEKDTEAF
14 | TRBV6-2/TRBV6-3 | ASSYSASGANQPQH
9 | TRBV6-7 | ASTGGDEQY
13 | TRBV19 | ASSPRDTDTGELF
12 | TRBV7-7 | ASSSRANTGELF
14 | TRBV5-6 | ASGQPRALPATEAF
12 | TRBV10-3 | AISDKGPNEKLF
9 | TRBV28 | ASSLNYGYT
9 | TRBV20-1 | SAKGLAEAF
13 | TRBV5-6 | ASSLGGREVTEAF
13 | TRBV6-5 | ASRARQGTYNEQF
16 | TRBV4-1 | ASSQGTSGGAGQETQY
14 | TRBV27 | ASSTELGGRPYEQY
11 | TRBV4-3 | ASSQGGVGELF
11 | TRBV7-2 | ASRSGTYNEQF
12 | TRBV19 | ASSIVGGDYGYT
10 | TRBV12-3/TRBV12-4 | ASSSRTGELF
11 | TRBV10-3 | ATWTGGTDTQY
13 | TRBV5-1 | ASSLGQQGAVGYT
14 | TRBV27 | ASSPRTGYGRYGYT
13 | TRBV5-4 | ASSLSPGRDSPLH
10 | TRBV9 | ASSARTKGYT